This entry concerns a single T cell receptor beta chain. The data derive from a study of blood T cell repertoires in COVID-19. Background on the study: Both acute and convalescent COVID-19 samples were obtained from the United States, Italy and Spain. Sample material is recorded as cDNA or gDNA derived from T cells, B-cell-depleted T cells, or PBMCs.

From germline, CDR1 is SGHRS and CDR2 YFSETQ. The J segment lost 2 bases and the V segment lost 1 base, leaving 3 bases of the junction unmatched. The CDR3 runs 16 residues. As handled by the study authors: Estimates of nucleated cell counts were drawn from the amplification of reference gene primers. Repertoires were generated with immunoSEQ multiplex PCR, while TCRdb's copy carries only in-frame clones and drops some. The V and J calls and the clone size are those of that table, but D and trimming were determined from the DNA. The sample includes about 200,000 clones, 81% of them seen just once. Sequencing was done on a sample of peripheral blood. This receptor was taken from a woman aged 80 or older with acute or convalescent COVID-19. The V call is TRBV5-1, the J call TRBJ2-1; TRBD1 agrees at 10 bases. The CDR3 DNA follows: TGCGCCAGCAGCTTGTTGGGACAGGGGACCTACAATGAGCAGTTCTTC. Amino acids: CASSLLGQGTYNEQFF.